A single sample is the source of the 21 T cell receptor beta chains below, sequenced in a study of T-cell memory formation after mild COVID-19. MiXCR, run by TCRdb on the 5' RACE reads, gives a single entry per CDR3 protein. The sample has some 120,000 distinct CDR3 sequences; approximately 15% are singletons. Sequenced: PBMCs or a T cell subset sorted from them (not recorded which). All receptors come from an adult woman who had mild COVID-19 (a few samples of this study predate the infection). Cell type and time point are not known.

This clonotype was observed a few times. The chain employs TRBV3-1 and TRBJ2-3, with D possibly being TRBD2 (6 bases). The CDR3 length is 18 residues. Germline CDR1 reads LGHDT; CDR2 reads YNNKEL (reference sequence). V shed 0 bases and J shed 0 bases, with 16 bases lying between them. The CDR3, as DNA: TGTGCCAGCAGCCAAGATCCGGATAGCGGCTCTAGCACAGATACGCAGTATTTT. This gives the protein CASSQDPDSGSSTDTQYF.

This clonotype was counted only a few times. CDR3 DNA: TGCAGTGCTAGAGATGGTAGAGGTACAGAGACCCAGTACTTC. Amino acid sequence: CSARDGRGTETQYF. The chain has TRBV20-1 and TRBJ2-5; D remains ambiguous. V was pared by 0 bases and J by 4 bases, with 12 bases between. Germline V CDR1 and CDR2: DFQATT, SNEGSKA (reference sequence). The length of the CDR3 is 14 residues.

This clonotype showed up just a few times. The CDR3 nucleotides are TGTGCCAGCAGCACAGATGACCGGGGAACAGATACGCAGTATTTT. Amino acid sequence: CASSTDDRGTDTQYF. The V call is TRBV9, the J call TRBJ2-3, with D possibly being TRBD2 (5 bases). CDR3 length: 15 residues. Germline lookup yields CDR1 SGDLS and CDR2 YYNGEE. With 4 bases removed from V and 3 bases from J, the gap between germline ends came to 15 bases.

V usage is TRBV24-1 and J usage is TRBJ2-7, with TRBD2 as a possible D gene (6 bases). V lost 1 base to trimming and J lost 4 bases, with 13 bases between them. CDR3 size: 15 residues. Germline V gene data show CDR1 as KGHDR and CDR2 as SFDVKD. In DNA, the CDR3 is TGTGCCACCAGTGATTTAGTCGGGACTTCTTACGAGCAGTACTTC. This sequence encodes CATSDLVGTSYEQYF.

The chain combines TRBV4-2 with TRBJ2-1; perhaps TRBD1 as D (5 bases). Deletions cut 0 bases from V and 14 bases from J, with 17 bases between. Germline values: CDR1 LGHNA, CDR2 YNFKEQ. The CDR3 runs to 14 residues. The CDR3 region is CASSQDTQGPREFF. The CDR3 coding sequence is TGTGCCAGCAGCCAAGATACCCAGGGTCCCAGGGAGTTCTTC.

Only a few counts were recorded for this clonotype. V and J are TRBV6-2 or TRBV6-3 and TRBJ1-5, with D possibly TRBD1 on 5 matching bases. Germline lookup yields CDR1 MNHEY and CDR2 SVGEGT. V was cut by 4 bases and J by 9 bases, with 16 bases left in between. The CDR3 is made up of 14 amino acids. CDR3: CASSSGTEQGPQHF. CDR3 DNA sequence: TGTGCCAGCAGTTCCGGGACGGAGCAGGGGCCCCAGCATTTT.

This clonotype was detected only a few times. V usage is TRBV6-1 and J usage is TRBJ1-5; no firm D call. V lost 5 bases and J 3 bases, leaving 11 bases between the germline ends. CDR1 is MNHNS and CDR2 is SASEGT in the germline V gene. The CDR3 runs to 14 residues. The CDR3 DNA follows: TGTGCCAGCAGTCAAAGACGTCCCAATCAGCCCCAGCATTTT. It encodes CASSQRRPNQPQHF.

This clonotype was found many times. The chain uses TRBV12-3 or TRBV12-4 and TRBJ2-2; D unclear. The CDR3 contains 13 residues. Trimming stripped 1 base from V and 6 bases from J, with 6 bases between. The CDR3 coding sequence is TGTGCCAGCAGTTTAGGGGGATCCGGGGAGCTGTTTTTT. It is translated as CASSLGGSGELFF.

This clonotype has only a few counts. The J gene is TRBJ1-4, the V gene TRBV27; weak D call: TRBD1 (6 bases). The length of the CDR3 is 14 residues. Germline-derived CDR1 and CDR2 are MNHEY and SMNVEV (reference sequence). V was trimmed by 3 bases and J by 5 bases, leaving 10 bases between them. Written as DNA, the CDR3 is TGTGCCAGCAGTTTTGGGAGGGGGAATGAAAAACTGTTTTTT. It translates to CASSFGRGNEKLFF.

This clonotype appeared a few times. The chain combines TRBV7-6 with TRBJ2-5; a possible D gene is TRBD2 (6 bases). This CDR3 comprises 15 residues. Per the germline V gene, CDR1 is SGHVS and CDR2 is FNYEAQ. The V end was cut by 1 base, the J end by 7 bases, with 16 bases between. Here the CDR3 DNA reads TGTGCCAGCAGCTTAGACCCAGCTGGCGGGGTGACCCAGTACTTC. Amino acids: CASSLDPAGGVTQYF. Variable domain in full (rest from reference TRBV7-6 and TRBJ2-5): GAGVSQSPRYKVTKRGQDVALRCDPISGHVSLYWYRQALGQGPEFLTYFNYEAQQDKSGLPNDRFSAERPEGSISTLTIQRTEQRDSAMYRCASSLDPAGGVTQYFGPGTRLLVL.

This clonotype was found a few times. The CDR3 here is CASSIAGANVLTF. The CDR3 nucleotides read TGTGCCAGTAGTATTGCTGGGGCCAACGTCCTGACTTTC. The J gene is TRBJ2-6, the V gene TRBV19; D is undetermined. The germline V and J ends were trimmed by 3 bases and 2 bases, with 2 bases remaining between them. CDR3 length: 13 residues. Germline V gene lookup returns CDR1 LNHDA and CDR2 SQIVND (reference sequence).

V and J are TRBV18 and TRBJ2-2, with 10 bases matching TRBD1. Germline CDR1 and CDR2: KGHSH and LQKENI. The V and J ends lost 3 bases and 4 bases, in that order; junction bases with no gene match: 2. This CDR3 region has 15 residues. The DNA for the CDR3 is TGTGCCAGCTCACCTTGGACAGGGGGCACCGGGGAGCTGTTTTTT. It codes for CASSPWTGGTGELFF. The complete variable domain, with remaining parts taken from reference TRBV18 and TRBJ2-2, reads NAGVMQNPRHLVRRRGQEARLRCSPMKGHSHVYWYRQLPEEGLKFMVYLQKENIIDESGMPKERFSAEFPKEGPSILRIQQVVRGDSAAYFCASSPWTGGTGELFFGEGSRLTVL.

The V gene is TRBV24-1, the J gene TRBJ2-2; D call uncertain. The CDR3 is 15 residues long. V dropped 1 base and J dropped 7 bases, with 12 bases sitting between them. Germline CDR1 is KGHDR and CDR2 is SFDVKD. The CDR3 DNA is TGTGCCACCAGTGATTTCGGTTTGGGGATCGGGGAGCTGTTTTTT. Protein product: CATSDFGLGIGELFF.

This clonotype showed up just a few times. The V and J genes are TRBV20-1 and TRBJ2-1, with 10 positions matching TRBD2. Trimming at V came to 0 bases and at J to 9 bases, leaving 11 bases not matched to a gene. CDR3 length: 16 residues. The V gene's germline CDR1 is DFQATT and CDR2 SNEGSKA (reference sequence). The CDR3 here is CSARDFAPSGSSEQFF. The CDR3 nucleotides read TGCAGTGCTAGAGATTTTGCGCCTAGCGGGAGTTCTGAGCAGTTCTTC.

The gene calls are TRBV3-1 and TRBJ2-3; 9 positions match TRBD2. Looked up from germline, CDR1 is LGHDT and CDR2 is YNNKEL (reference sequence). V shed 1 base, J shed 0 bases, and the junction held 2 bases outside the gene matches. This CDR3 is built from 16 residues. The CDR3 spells CASSQAAGGSTDTQYF. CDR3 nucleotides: TGTGCCAGCAGCCAAGCAGCGGGGGGAAGCACAGATACGCAGTATTTT.

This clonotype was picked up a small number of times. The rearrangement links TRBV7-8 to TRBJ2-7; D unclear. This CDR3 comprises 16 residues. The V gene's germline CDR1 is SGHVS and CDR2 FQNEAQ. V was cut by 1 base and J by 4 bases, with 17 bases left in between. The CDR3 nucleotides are TGTGCCAGCAGCTTAGGGGTTCGAGATGCCCCTTACGAGCAGTACTTC. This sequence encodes CASSLGVRDAPYEQYF.

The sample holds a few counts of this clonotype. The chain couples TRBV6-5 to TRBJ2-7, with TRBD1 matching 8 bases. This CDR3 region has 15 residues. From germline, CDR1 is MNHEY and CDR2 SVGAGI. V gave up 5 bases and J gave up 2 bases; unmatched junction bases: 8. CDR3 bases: TGTGCCAGCAGTATACTGGACAGGGCCCCCTACGAGCAGTACTTC. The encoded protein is CASSILDRAPYEQYF.

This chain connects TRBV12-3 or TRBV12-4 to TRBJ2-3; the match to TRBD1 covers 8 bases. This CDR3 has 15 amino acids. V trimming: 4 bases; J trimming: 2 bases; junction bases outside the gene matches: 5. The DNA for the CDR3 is TGTGCCAGCAGTTCCGACAGGGGAATCACAGATACGCAGTATTTT. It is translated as CASSSDRGITDTQYF.

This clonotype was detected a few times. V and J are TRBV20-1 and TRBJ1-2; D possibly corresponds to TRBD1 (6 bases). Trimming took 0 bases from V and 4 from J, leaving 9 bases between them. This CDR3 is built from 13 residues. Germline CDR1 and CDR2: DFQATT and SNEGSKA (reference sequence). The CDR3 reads CSARDPRGYGYTF. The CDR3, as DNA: TGCAGTGCTAGAGATCCCAGGGGCTATGGCTACACCTTC.

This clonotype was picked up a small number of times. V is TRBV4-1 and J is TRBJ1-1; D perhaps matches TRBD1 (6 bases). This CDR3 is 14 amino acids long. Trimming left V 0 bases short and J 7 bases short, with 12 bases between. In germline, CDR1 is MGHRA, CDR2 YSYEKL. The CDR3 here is CASSQDYRTVEAFF. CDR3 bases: TGCGCCAGCAGCCAAGATTATCGGACAGTTGAAGCTTTCTTT.

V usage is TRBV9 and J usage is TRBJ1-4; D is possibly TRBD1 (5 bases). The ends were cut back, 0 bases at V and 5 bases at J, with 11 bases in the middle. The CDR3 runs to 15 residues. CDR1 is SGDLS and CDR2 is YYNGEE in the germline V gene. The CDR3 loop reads CASSVDGRVNEKLFF. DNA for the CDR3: TGTGCCAGCAGCGTAGACGGCAGGGTCAATGAAAAACTGTTTTTT. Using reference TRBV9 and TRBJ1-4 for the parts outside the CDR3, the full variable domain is DSGVTQTPKHLITATGQRVTLRCSPRSGDLSVYWYQQSLDQGLQFLIQYYNGEERAKGNILERFSAQQFPDLHSELNLSSLELGDSALYFCASSVDGRVNEKLFFGSGTQLSVL.